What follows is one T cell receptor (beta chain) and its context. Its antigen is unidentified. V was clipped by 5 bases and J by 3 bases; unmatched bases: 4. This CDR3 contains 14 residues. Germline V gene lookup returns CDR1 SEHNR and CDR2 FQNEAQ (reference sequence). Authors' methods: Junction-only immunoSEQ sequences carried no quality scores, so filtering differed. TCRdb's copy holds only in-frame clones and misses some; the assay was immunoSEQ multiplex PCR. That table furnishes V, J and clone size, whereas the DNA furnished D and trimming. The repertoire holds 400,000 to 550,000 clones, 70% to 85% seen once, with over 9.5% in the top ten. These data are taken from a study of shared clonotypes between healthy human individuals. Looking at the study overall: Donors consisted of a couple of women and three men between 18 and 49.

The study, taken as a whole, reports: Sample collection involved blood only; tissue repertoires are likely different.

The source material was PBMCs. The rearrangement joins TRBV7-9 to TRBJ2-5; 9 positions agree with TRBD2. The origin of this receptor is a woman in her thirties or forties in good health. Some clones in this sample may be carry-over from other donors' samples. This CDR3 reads CASSPRTSEETQYF. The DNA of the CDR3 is TGTGCCAGCAGCCCCCGGACTAGCGAAGAGACCCAGTACTTC.